This TCR beta chain was identified in a study of blood T cell repertoires in COVID-19. The method was immunoSEQ multiplex PCR; TCRdb's version includes in-frame clones alone and lacks a portion of them. The repertoire holds tens of thousands of clones, with approximately 84% as singletons. This clone has a handful of counts. Trimming pared 1 base from V and 3 bases from J, leaving 13 bases between. Germline assignment: CDR1 SNHLY and CDR2 FYNNEI. This CDR3 is built from 16 residues. The genes are TRBV2 and TRBJ2-4; a possible D gene is TRBD1 (5 bases). The clonotype originates from a man in his sixties with acute or convalescent COVID-19. Sequencing used peripheral blood. The CDR3 here is CASSEEAARGKNIQYF. The CDR3 bases are TGTGCCAGCAGTGAAGAGGCCGCTAGGGGCAAAAACATTCAGTACTTC.